These 14 T cell receptor beta chains came from one sample sequenced in a study of Ad26.COV2.S vaccination and SARS-CoV-2 variants. Generated by immunoSEQ multiplex PCR, the TCRdb table keeps only in-frame clones and is missing some. The sample has about 280,000 clones; more than 75% are singletons. Treatment given: roughly 19 received Ad26.COV2.S at low or high dose, single or two shots; 5 received placebo; per-sample allocation not given. Specimens were obtained on day 63 following the first vaccine or placebo injection. The input for sequencing was peripheral blood, taken in a trial of Ad26.COV2.S vaccine versus placebo. The receptors here all came from a person aged 18-60 years who received the Ad26.COV2.S COVID-19 vaccine or a placebo.

The chain couples TRBV27 to TRBJ2-2, with 7 bases matching TRBD1. Germline V CDR1 and CDR2: MNHEY, SMNVEV (reference sequence). J was trimmed by 1 base and V by 6 bases; bases with no gene match: 2. The CDR3 consists of 14 residues. DNA for the CDR3: TGTGCCAGCAGCAGACAGGGGAACACCGGGGAGCTGTTTTTT. Translation gives CASSRQGNTGELFF.

This clone was observed a handful of times. The rearrangement links TRBV5-1 to TRBJ1-2; the match to TRBD1 covers 7 bases. The germline V gene encodes CDR1 SGHRS and CDR2 YFSETQ. With 4 bases clipped from V and 2 bases from J, the junction kept 5 bases outside the gene matches. The CDR3 runs to 14 residues. CDR3 residues: CASSPRGENYGYTF. CDR3 coding DNA: TGCGCCAGCAGCCCCAGGGGGGAGAACTATGGCTACACCTTC.

The gene calls are TRBV7-8 and TRBJ1-5, with 7 bases matching TRBD1. Germline CDR1 is SGHVS and CDR2 is FQNEAQ. J was trimmed by 0 bases and V by 4 bases; bases with no gene match: 9. The CDR3 consists of 17 residues. Here the CDR3 reads CASSSRQGGYSNQPQHF. In nucleotides, the CDR3 is TGTGCCAGCAGCTCGCGACAGGGCGGGTATAGCAATCAGCCCCAGCATTTT. Looking up the rest from reference TRBV7-8 and TRBJ1-5 gives the full variable domain: GAGVSQSPRYKVAKRGQDVALRCDPISGHVSLFWYQQALGQGPEFLTYFQNEAQLDKSGLPSDRFFAERPEGSVSTLKIQRTQQEDSAVYLCASSSRQGGYSNQPQHFGDGTRLSIL.

V is TRBV5-4 and J is TRBJ2-7, with D possibly TRBD1 on 5 matching bases. The CDR3 spans 13 residues. Germline V gene lookup returns CDR1 SGHNT and CDR2 YYREEE (reference sequence). V lost 9 bases to trimming and J lost 0 bases, with 13 bases between them. CDR3 bases: TGTGCCACAGGTGACAGAATCTCCTACGAGCAGTACTTC. Amino acids: CATGDRISYEQYF.

Only one count was recorded for this clone. The chain couples TRBV5-1 to TRBJ1-2; perhaps TRBD1 as D (5 bases). From germline, CDR1 is SGHRS and CDR2 YFSETQ. V was shortened by 2 bases and J by 7 bases, with 15 bases between the two germline ends. This CDR3 contains 14 residues. The CDR3 nucleotides are TGCGCCAGCAGCTTTACCAGCGGGGGTATTGGCTACACCTTC. Residues: CASSFTSGGIGYTF.

The chain couples TRBV5-4 to TRBJ2-2; D assignment may be TRBD1 or TRBD2 (7 bases each). The CDR3 is 15 residues long. V dropped 4 bases and J dropped 7 bases, with 17 bases sitting between them. Germline V gene data show CDR1 as SGHNT and CDR2 as YYREEE (reference sequence). The CDR3 loop is CASSPRGGAGGELFF. In DNA, the CDR3 is TGTGCCAGCAGCCCCAGGGGGGGGGCAGGCGGGGAGCTGTTTTTT.

This clone occurred once. V and J are TRBV5-8 and TRBJ1-6; the D gene is possibly TRBD1 (5 bases). Per the germline V gene, CDR1 is SGHTS and CDR2 is YDEGEE. The CDR3 loop spans 15 amino acids. The V gene lost 4 bases and the J gene lost 7 bases, with 15 bases spanning the gap. CDR3 coding DNA: TGTGCCAGCAGCCCTCTCCGGGGCGGAAATTCACCCCTCCACTTT. Amino acid sequence: CASSPLRGGNSPLHF.

The chain recombines TRBV11-1 with TRBJ2-2; D is unresolved. CDR3 length: 16 residues. CDR1 and CDR2 (germline): SGHAT, FQDESV (reference sequence). The germline V and J ends were trimmed by 1 base and 0 bases, with 9 bases remaining between them. The CDR3 nucleotides read TGTGCCAGCAGCTTAGGTGTCTTCTCGAACACCGGGGAGCTGTTTTTT. As protein: CASSLGVFSNTGELFF.

The chain couples TRBV18 to TRBJ1-5; D unresolved. The V end was cut by 6 bases, the J end by 1 base, with 7 bases between. This CDR3 is built from 13 residues. The germline V gene has CDR1 KGHSH and CDR2 LQKENI. In DNA, the CDR3 is TGTGCCAGCTCGGACGGAAGCAATCAGCCCCAGCATTTT. Protein product: CASSDGSNQPQHF.

The chain is built from TRBV30 and TRBJ1-1; D remains unclear. The CDR3 is 13 amino acids. CDR1 is GTSNPN and CDR2 is SVGIG in the germline V gene (reference sequence). The V gene lost 2 bases and the J gene lost 2 bases, with 9 bases spanning the gap. This chain's CDR3 is CAWSLTSNTEAFF. CDR3 sequence (DNA): TGTGCCTGGAGTTTGACGAGCAACACTGAAGCTTTCTTT.

V is TRBV30 and J is TRBJ1-2; TRBD1 is a possible D gene (6 bases). The germline V gene has CDR1 GTSNPN and CDR2 SVGIG (reference sequence). The ends were cut back, 3 bases at V and 8 bases at J, with 16 bases in the middle. CDR3 size: 13 residues. The CDR3 loop is CAWSDVAGAGYTF. For the CDR3, the DNA is TGTGCCTGGAGCGACGTGGCGGGGGCCGGCTACACCTTC.

The chain couples TRBV5-1 to TRBJ1-2, with 10 nucleotides matching TRBD1. The CDR3 spans 14 residues. The germline gives CDR1 SGHRS, CDR2 YFSETQ. Trimming removed 4 bases from V and 6 bases from J; junction bases left unmatched: 6. Written as DNA, the CDR3 is TGCGCCAGCAGCGCCGGACAGGGGGAGGATGGCTACACCTTC. Translating it yields CASSAGQGEDGYTF.

This chain joins TRBV5-1 and TRBJ1-4; no reliable D call. Trimming removed 1 base at V and 8 bases at J, with 3 bases between. CDR3 length: 11 residues. Germline V gene sequence: CDR1 SGHRS, CDR2 YFSETQ. The CDR3 nucleotides read TGCGCCAGCAGCTTGATGGAAAAACTGTTTTTT. Translated: CASSLMEKLFF.

CDR3 nucleotide sequence: TGTGCCAGCAGCTTACGCGGACGAAAAGAGACCCAGTACTTC. Its translation is CASSLRGRKETQYF. V usage is TRBV7-9 and J usage is TRBJ2-5; D is undetermined. The CDR3 has 14 amino acids. Germline CDR1 reads SEHNR; CDR2 reads FQNEAQ (reference sequence). V dropped 2 bases and J dropped 3 bases, with 10 bases sitting between them.